This TCR beta chain is from a study of T-cell memory formation after mild COVID-19. General observations from the study: The pre-infection memory compartment contained some responding clones, suggesting cross-reactive memory joined.

This clonotype was recorded a few times. The antigen is unknown. TCRdb used MiXCR to reprocess the 5' RACE reads, holding one entry per CDR3 protein. The sample lists 260,000 or so distinct CDR3 sequences; roughly 17% were seen once. Trimming cost V 0 bases and J 0 bases, with 11 bases left between them. The V gene's germline CDR1 is DFQATT and CDR2 SNEGSKA (reference sequence). This CDR3 contains 15 residues. The TCR originated in a young man who had mild COVID-19 (a few samples of this study predate the infection). Cell type and time point are not known. Sequenced sample: PBMCs or a T cell subset sorted from them (not recorded which). The rearrangement joins TRBV20-1 to TRBJ1-1; D call uncertain. This CDR3 is CSARDLRELNTEAFF. The CDR3 DNA reads as TGCAGTGCTAGAGATCTGAGAGAGTTGAACACTGAAGCTTTCTTT.